These T cell receptor beta chains were read from a single sample in a study of shared clonotypes between healthy human individuals. The repertoire was sequenced with immunoSEQ multiplex PCR; TCRdb's copy has only in-frame clones and lacks some. The sample shows about 1 million clones, around four fifths of them seen only once. The sequenced sample consisted of memory CD4+ T cells sorted from blood. These receptors all come from a man aged 18 to 35 in good health. CDR3s leave out the opening cysteine and the closing phenylalanine or tryptophan. The order of the fields is V gene, clone size, J gene, CDR3 protein. Clone sizes are given selectively: once, few, many, or a class where the clone is expanded.

v_call: TRBV5-4
clone_size: few
j_call: TRBJ2-3
cdr3_aa: ASSLGLAGNTDTQY

v_call: TRBV5-6
clone_size: NA
j_call: TRBJ2-2
cdr3_aa: ASSLGTGDGGELF

v_call: TRBV2
clone_size: few
j_call: TRBJ1-2
cdr3_aa: ASSENRDNYGYT

v_call: TRBV29-1
clone_size: few
j_call: TRBJ1-2
cdr3_aa: SVDPVGRT

v_call: TRBV4-1
clone_size: NA
j_call: TRBJ2-3
cdr3_aa: ASSRQLGGAADTQY

v_call: TRBV19
clone_size: NA
j_call: TRBJ2-3
cdr3_aa: ATRGGTDTQY

v_call: TRBV5-6
clone_size: few
j_call: TRBJ2-1
cdr3_aa: ASSLAAGLLHEQF

v_call: TRBV5-6
clone_size: many
j_call: TRBJ2-3
cdr3_aa: ASTLPGGKGTDTQY

v_call: TRBV9
clone_size: NA
j_call: TRBJ2-5
cdr3_aa: ASSPQGTYQETQY

v_call: TRBV6-5
clone_size: NA
j_call: TRBJ2-2
cdr3_aa: ASRLINTGELF

v_call: TRBV20-1
clone_size: NA
j_call: TRBJ2-1
cdr3_aa: SARQYNEQF

v_call: TRBV2
clone_size: NA
j_call: TRBJ1-2
cdr3_aa: GRPWAGRDYGYT

v_call: TRBV11-2
clone_size: few
j_call: TRBJ2-1
cdr3_aa: ASSQMHGGNEQF

v_call: TRBV18
clone_size: few
j_call: TRBJ1-2
cdr3_aa: ASSPQLTGGSHYGYT

v_call: TRBV6-1
clone_size: NA
j_call: TRBJ2-7
cdr3_aa: ASSEVWGLSYEQY

v_call: TRBV11-2
clone_size: NA
j_call: TRBJ2-1
cdr3_aa: ASSLHNEQF

v_call: TRBV5-1
clone_size: NA
j_call: TRBJ1-1
cdr3_aa: ASSLRGREAF

v_call: TRBV30
clone_size: NA
j_call: TRBJ1-1
cdr3_aa: ALQPEAF

v_call: TRBV28
clone_size: NA
j_call: TRBJ2-3
cdr3_aa: ASSTGPDTQY

v_call: TRBV27
clone_size: NA
j_call: TRBJ1-5
cdr3_aa: ASSYMGGNQPQH

v_call: TRBV7-9
clone_size: NA
j_call: TRBJ2-7
cdr3_aa: ASSFGSSYEQY

v_call: TRBV27
clone_size: NA
j_call: TRBJ2-1
cdr3_aa: ASSSRTAFNNEQF

v_call: TRBV9
clone_size: NA
j_call: TRBJ2-3
cdr3_aa: ASSRTSGTDTQY

v_call: TRBV4-3
clone_size: NA
j_call: TRBJ2-3
cdr3_aa: ASSQGTYFFLAGGGGDTQY

v_call: TRBV7-8
clone_size: NA
j_call: TRBJ2-5
cdr3_aa: ASSLEDRGRETQY

v_call: TRBV28
clone_size: few
j_call: TRBJ1-3
cdr3_aa: ASSSGSLSGNTIY

v_call: TRBV6-5
clone_size: NA
j_call: TRBJ2-1
cdr3_aa: ASGHSAFTYNEQF

v_call: TRBV14
clone_size: NA
j_call: TRBJ2-2
cdr3_aa: ASSQELASGELF

v_call: TRBV11-3
clone_size: once
j_call: TRBJ2-2
cdr3_aa: ASSHRGQGGTGELF

v_call: TRBV12-5
clone_size: few
j_call: TRBJ2-3
cdr3_aa: ASGVTDTQY

v_call: TRBV5-5
clone_size: NA
j_call: TRBJ2-2
cdr3_aa: VSRSAGANTGELF

v_call: TRBV10-3
clone_size: NA
j_call: TRBJ1-6
cdr3_aa: AIGIGGNSPLH

v_call: TRBV11-2
clone_size: NA
j_call: TRBJ2-2
cdr3_aa: ASSLRRQADGELF

v_call: TRBV6-5
clone_size: NA
j_call: TRBJ1-2
cdr3_aa: ASRPPRTGGLGYT

v_call: TRBV7-9
clone_size: NA
j_call: TRBJ1-6
cdr3_aa: ASSFGQIESPLH

v_call: TRBV9
clone_size: NA
j_call: TRBJ2-7
cdr3_aa: ASSVSPNGEGSYEQY

v_call: TRBV5-4
clone_size: NA
j_call: TRBJ2-2
cdr3_aa: ASSFTTITGELF

v_call: TRBV4-1
clone_size: NA
j_call: TRBJ2-2
cdr3_aa: ASSLGALANTGELF

v_call: TRBV18
clone_size: NA
j_call: TRBJ1-1
cdr3_aa: ASSLPGMNTEAF

v_call: TRBV6-1
clone_size: NA
j_call: TRBJ1-1
cdr3_aa: ASSGPGLNTEAF